The rows below give T cell receptor beta chains drawn from one sample of a study of blood T cells in healthy people across ages. TCRdb reprocessed the 5' RACE reads with MiXCR, giving one entry per CDR3 protein. Of roughly 500,000 distinct CDR3 sequences in the sample, around 24% were seen once. The sample also formed part of further work on T cells of mothers and their children.

The sequencing input was blood. These receptors all come from a boy aged 5-17 years in good health. CDR3s include the opening cysteine and the closing phenylalanine or tryptophan. D genes are given only for firm matches. Clone sizes are given selectively: once, few, many, or a class where the clone is expanded.

j_call: TRBJ1-3; clone_size: NA; d_call: TRBD1; v_call: TRBV5-1; cdr3_aa: CASSLDPGQGTSGNTIYF; cdr3_nt: TGCGCCAGCAGCTTGGACCCCGGACAGGGGACTTCTGGAAACACCATATATTTT
j_call: TRBJ2-3; clone_size: few; d_call: TRBD2; v_call: TRBV7-8; cdr3_aa: CASSPGTSPTDTQYF; cdr3_nt: TGTGCCAGCAGTCCCGGGACTAGCCCTACAGATACGCAGTATTTT
j_call: TRBJ1-5; clone_size: few; d_call: TRBD1; v_call: TRBV4-3; cdr3_aa: CASSQGTGGLSQPQHF; cdr3_nt: TGCGCCAGCAGCCAAGGGACAGGGGGCCTGAGCCAGCCCCAGCATTTT
j_call: TRBJ2-2; clone_size: NA; d_call: TRBD1; v_call: TRBV6-5; cdr3_aa: CASSYEQGYTGELFF; cdr3_nt: TGTGCCAGCAGTTACGAACAGGGGTACACCGGGGAGCTGTTTTTT
j_call: TRBJ2-1; clone_size: NA; d_call: NA; v_call: TRBV4-2; cdr3_aa: CASSQDMPRRGQFDNEQFF; cdr3_nt: TGTGCCAGCAGCCAAGATATGCCCCGGAGGGGACAATTCGACAATGAGCAGTTCTTC
j_call: TRBJ1-1; clone_size: few; d_call: TRBD1; v_call: TRBV9; cdr3_aa: CASSVGPEYRGKAFF; cdr3_nt: TGTGCCAGCAGCGTAGGACCAGAGTACAGGGGAAAAGCTTTCTTT
j_call: TRBJ2-1; clone_size: once; d_call: NA; v_call: TRBV21-1; cdr3_aa: CASSKGTGNEQFF; cdr3_nt: TGTGCCAGCAGCAAGGGGACTGGCAATGAGCAGTTCTTC
j_call: TRBJ2-7; clone_size: many; d_call: TRBD2; v_call: TRBV4-1; cdr3_aa: CASSPREVSGISYEQYF; cdr3_nt: TGCGCCAGCAGCCCGAGGGAGGTAAGCGGGATCTCCTACGAGCAGTACTTC
j_call: TRBJ2-7; clone_size: NA; d_call: TRBD1; v_call: TRBV20-1; cdr3_aa: CSASGQGFYEQYF; cdr3_nt: TGCAGTGCTAGTGGACAGGGCTTTTACGAGCAGTACTTC
j_call: TRBJ2-4; clone_size: few; d_call: NA; v_call: TRBV28; cdr3_aa: CASSLLPGDIQYF; cdr3_nt: TGTGCCAGCAGTTTGCTTCCGGGAGACATTCAGTACTTC
j_call: TRBJ1-2; clone_size: many; d_call: NA; v_call: TRBV4-3; cdr3_aa: CASSQDQAAASGGYTF; cdr3_nt: TGCGCCAGCAGCCAAGACCAGGCGGCAGCCTCCGGTGGCTACACCTTC
j_call: TRBJ2-7; clone_size: few; d_call: TRBD1; v_call: TRBV7-8; cdr3_aa: CASSDGQGNPYEQYF; cdr3_nt: TGTGCCAGCAGTGACGGACAGGGGAATCCCTACGAGCAGTACTTC
j_call: TRBJ2-4; clone_size: NA; d_call: NA; v_call: TRBV11-2; cdr3_aa: CASSLQAFGPGEQYF; cdr3_nt: TGTGCCAGCAGCTTACAGGCCTTTGGCCCTGGGGAGCAGTACTTC
j_call: TRBJ1-3; clone_size: NA; d_call: NA; v_call: TRBV28; cdr3_aa: CASSFGGSTSGNTIYF; cdr3_nt: TGTGCCAGCAGTTTTGGCGGCAGTACCTCTGGAAACACCATATATTTT
j_call: TRBJ2-2; clone_size: NA; d_call: NA; v_call: TRBV27; cdr3_aa: CATHQGYHANTGELFF; cdr3_nt: TGTGCCACCCACCAGGGCTACCACGCGAACACCGGGGAGCTGTTTTTT
j_call: TRBJ2-3; clone_size: NA; d_call: NA; v_call: TRBV5-1; cdr3_aa: CASSLVVAGDTQYF; cdr3_nt: TGCGCCAGCAGCTTGGTTGTGGCAGGCGATACGCAGTATTTT
j_call: TRBJ2-5; clone_size: few; d_call: NA; v_call: TRBV7-8; cdr3_aa: CVSSLAGQFFAETQYF; cdr3_nt: TGTGTCAGCAGCTTAGCTGGACAGTTCTTTGCGGAGACCCAGTACTTC
j_call: TRBJ2-7; clone_size: NA; d_call: NA; v_call: TRBV4-1; cdr3_aa: CASSRTMAVGGAYNYEQYF; cdr3_nt: TGCGCCAGCAGCCGAACAATGGCGGTCGGGGGCGCTTATAATTACGAGCAGTACTTC
j_call: TRBJ2-3; clone_size: NA; d_call: TRBD2; v_call: TRBV15; cdr3_aa: CATSIGRRSGTSTDTQYF; cdr3_nt: TGTGCCACCAGCATCGGGCGCCGTAGCGGGACAAGCACAGATACGCAGTATTTT
j_call: TRBJ1-2; clone_size: many; d_call: TRBD1; v_call: TRBV7-9; cdr3_aa: CASSEGTEDYTF; cdr3_nt: TGTGCCAGCAGCGAGGGGACAGAAGACTACACCTTC
j_call: TRBJ2-4; clone_size: few; d_call: NA; v_call: TRBV14; cdr3_aa: CASSQGDFRVAKNIQYF; cdr3_nt: TGTGCCAGCAGCCAAGGGGACTTCAGGGTAGCCAAAAACATTCAGTACTTC
j_call: TRBJ2-5; clone_size: NA; d_call: NA; v_call: TRBV19; cdr3_aa: CASSISTGTETQYF; cdr3_nt: TGTGCCAGTAGTATATCTACAGGGACGGAGACCCAGTACTTC
j_call: TRBJ1-2; clone_size: NA; d_call: NA; v_call: TRBV12-3/TRBV12-4; cdr3_aa: CASSLGTAASDGYTF; cdr3_nt: TGTGCCAGCAGTTTAGGGACCGCTGCATCGGATGGCTACACCTTC
j_call: TRBJ2-1; clone_size: NA; d_call: NA; v_call: TRBV19; cdr3_aa: CASSIDGSYNEQFF; cdr3_nt: TGTGCCAGTAGTATCGACGGGTCTTACAATGAGCAGTTCTTC
j_call: TRBJ1-1; clone_size: few; d_call: TRBD1; v_call: TRBV5-8; cdr3_aa: CASSLDRGRGTEAFF; cdr3_nt: TGTGCCAGCAGCTTGGACAGGGGGCGCGGCACTGAAGCTTTCTTT
j_call: TRBJ2-3; clone_size: many; d_call: TRBD2; v_call: TRBV20-1; cdr3_aa: CSANPSGRTDTQYF; cdr3_nt: TGCAGTGCCAACCCTAGCGGGAGGACAGATACGCAGTATTTT
j_call: TRBJ2-2; clone_size: NA; d_call: NA; v_call: TRBV12-3/TRBV12-4; cdr3_aa: CASRTQSTGELFF; cdr3_nt: TGTGCCAGCAGAACACAGAGCACCGGGGAGCTGTTTTTT
j_call: TRBJ1-4; clone_size: few; d_call: NA; v_call: TRBV20-1; cdr3_aa: CSAVPKTATNEKLFF; cdr3_nt: TGCAGTGCTGTTCCCAAGACAGCAACTAATGAAAAACTGTTTTTT
j_call: TRBJ2-5; clone_size: NA; d_call: TRBD2; v_call: TRBV20-1; cdr3_aa: CSAREELAGGKETQYF; cdr3_nt: TGCAGTGCTAGAGAGGAACTAGCGGGGGGTAAAGAGACCCAGTACTTC
j_call: TRBJ2-2; clone_size: NA; d_call: NA; v_call: TRBV7-6; cdr3_aa: CASTSSPGELFF; cdr3_nt: TGTGCCAGCACTTCTAGTCCCGGGGAGCTGTTTTTT
j_call: TRBJ2-1; clone_size: once; d_call: NA; v_call: TRBV7-2; cdr3_aa: CASSPPIDLYNEQFF; cdr3_nt: TGTGCCAGCAGCCCCCCCATCGACCTGTACAATGAGCAGTTCTTC
j_call: TRBJ2-7; clone_size: many; d_call: NA; v_call: TRBV27; cdr3_aa: CASSSTSSYEQYF; cdr3_nt: TGTGCCAGCAGCAGTACGAGCTCCTACGAGCAGTACTTC
j_call: TRBJ2-7; clone_size: NA; d_call: NA; v_call: TRBV10-2; cdr3_aa: CASSEREDRISYEQYF; cdr3_nt: TGCGCCAGCAGTGAGCGAGAGGACAGAATCTCCTACGAGCAGTACTTC
j_call: TRBJ2-7; clone_size: NA; d_call: NA; v_call: TRBV29-1; cdr3_aa: CSVKDSSYEQYF; cdr3_nt: TGCAGCGTTAAGGACAGTTCCTACGAGCAGTACTTC
j_call: TRBJ1-5; clone_size: few; d_call: NA; v_call: TRBV12-3/TRBV12-4; cdr3_aa: CASTKGVTQPQHF; cdr3_nt: TGTGCCAGCACCAAGGGGGTGACTCAGCCCCAGCATTTT
j_call: TRBJ2-1; clone_size: NA; d_call: TRBD2; v_call: TRBV6-5; cdr3_aa: CASSSSGRVGNEQFF; cdr3_nt: TGTGCCAGCAGTTCTAGCGGGAGGGTAGGCAATGAGCAGTTCTTC
j_call: TRBJ2-6; clone_size: NA; d_call: NA; v_call: TRBV12-3/TRBV12-4; cdr3_aa: CASSPTRTVRANVLTF; cdr3_nt: TGTGCCAGCAGTCCGACTAGGACAGTTCGGGCCAACGTCCTGACTTTC
j_call: TRBJ2-3; clone_size: many; d_call: TRBD2; v_call: TRBV29-1; cdr3_aa: CSVVWEGRRDTQYF; cdr3_nt: TGCAGCGTTGTCTGGGAGGGACGGCGGGATACGCAGTATTTT
j_call: TRBJ2-3; clone_size: few; d_call: NA; v_call: TRBV5-1; cdr3_aa: CASSLGDKTDTQYF; cdr3_nt: TGCGCCAGCAGCTTGGGGGACAAAACAGATACGCAGTATTTT
j_call: TRBJ2-7; clone_size: NA; d_call: NA; v_call: TRBV20-1; cdr3_aa: CSARDDRTGDEQYF; cdr3_nt: TGCAGTGCTAGAGATGACCGGACGGGAGACGAGCAGTACTTC
j_call: TRBJ1-1; clone_size: NA; d_call: TRBD1; v_call: TRBV10-3; cdr3_aa: CAISRGLDTEAFF; cdr3_nt: TGTGCCATCAGCAGGGGGTTGGACACTGAAGCTTTCTTT
j_call: TRBJ1-1; clone_size: few; d_call: NA; v_call: TRBV21-1; cdr3_aa: CASSKGQYITEAFF; cdr3_nt: TGTGCCAGCAGCAAAGGACAGTATATAACTGAAGCTTTCTTT
j_call: TRBJ1-2; clone_size: few; d_call: NA; v_call: TRBV4-1; cdr3_aa: CASSQVVGAYTF; cdr3_nt: TGCGCCAGCAGCCAAGTTGTAGGAGCCTACACCTTC
j_call: TRBJ2-2; clone_size: NA; d_call: NA; v_call: TRBV10-3; cdr3_aa: CAISEVANTGELFF; cdr3_nt: TGTGCCATCAGTGAGGTGGCCAACACCGGGGAGCTGTTTTTT
j_call: TRBJ2-5; clone_size: few; d_call: TRBD2; v_call: TRBV29-1; cdr3_aa: CSVEPAGTLETQYF; cdr3_nt: TGCAGCGTTGAACCAGCGGGGACTTTAGAGACCCAGTACTTC
j_call: TRBJ2-2; clone_size: NA; d_call: TRBD2; v_call: TRBV7-2; cdr3_aa: CASSLDGSGGPGELFF; cdr3_nt: TGTGCCAGCAGCTTAGATGGTAGCGGGGGCCCCGGGGAGCTGTTTTTT
j_call: TRBJ2-5; clone_size: few; d_call: TRBD2; v_call: TRBV7-2; cdr3_aa: CASSLWVGGGRETQYF; cdr3_nt: TGTGCCAGCAGCTTATGGGTCGGGGGGGGCCGAGAGACCCAGTACTTC
j_call: TRBJ2-1; clone_size: NA; d_call: NA; v_call: TRBV30; cdr3_aa: CAWSVYNEQFF; cdr3_nt: TGTGCCTGGAGTGTATACAATGAGCAGTTCTTC
j_call: TRBJ1-1; clone_size: few; d_call: NA; v_call: TRBV3-1; cdr3_aa: CASIRGAEAFF; cdr3_nt: TGTGCCAGCATTAGGGGTGCTGAAGCTTTCTTT
j_call: TRBJ2-1; clone_size: NA; d_call: TRBD2; v_call: TRBV29-1; cdr3_aa: CSVVAGGPANEQFF; cdr3_nt: TGCAGCGTGGTAGCGGGAGGGCCTGCGAATGAGCAGTTCTTC
j_call: TRBJ1-2; clone_size: few; d_call: NA; v_call: TRBV4-3; cdr3_aa: CASSRKGRLDGYTF; cdr3_nt: TGCGCCAGCAGCCGAAAGGGCCGGTTAGATGGCTACACCTTC
j_call: TRBJ2-3; clone_size: NA; d_call: NA; v_call: TRBV9; cdr3_aa: CASSFSGWEADTQYF; cdr3_nt: TGTGCCAGCAGCTTTAGCGGTTGGGAGGCAGATACGCAGTATTTT
j_call: TRBJ2-1; clone_size: NA; d_call: TRBD1; v_call: TRBV14; cdr3_aa: CASSQPGTGENEQFF; cdr3_nt: TGTGCCAGCAGCCAACCCGGGACAGGGGAGAATGAGCAGTTCTTC
j_call: TRBJ2-4; clone_size: NA; d_call: NA; v_call: TRBV7-2; cdr3_aa: CASSLHPSVAKNIQYF; cdr3_nt: TGTGCCAGCAGCTTACACCCTAGCGTGGCCAAAAACATTCAGTACTTC